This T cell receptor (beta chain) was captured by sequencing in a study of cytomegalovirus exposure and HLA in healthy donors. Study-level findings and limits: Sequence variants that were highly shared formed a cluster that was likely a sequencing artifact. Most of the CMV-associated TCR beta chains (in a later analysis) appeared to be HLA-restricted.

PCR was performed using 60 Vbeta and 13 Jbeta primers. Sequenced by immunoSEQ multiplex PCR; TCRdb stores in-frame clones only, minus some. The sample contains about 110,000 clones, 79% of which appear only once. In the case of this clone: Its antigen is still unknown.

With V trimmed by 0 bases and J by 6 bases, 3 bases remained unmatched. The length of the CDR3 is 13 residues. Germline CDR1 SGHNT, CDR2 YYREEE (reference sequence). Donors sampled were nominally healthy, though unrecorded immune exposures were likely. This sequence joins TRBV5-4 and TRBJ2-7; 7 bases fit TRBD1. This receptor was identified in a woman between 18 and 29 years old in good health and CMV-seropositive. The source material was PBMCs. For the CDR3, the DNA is TGTGCCAGCAGCTTGGAAAGGGGGCGCGAGCAGTACTTC. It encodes CASSLERGREQYF.